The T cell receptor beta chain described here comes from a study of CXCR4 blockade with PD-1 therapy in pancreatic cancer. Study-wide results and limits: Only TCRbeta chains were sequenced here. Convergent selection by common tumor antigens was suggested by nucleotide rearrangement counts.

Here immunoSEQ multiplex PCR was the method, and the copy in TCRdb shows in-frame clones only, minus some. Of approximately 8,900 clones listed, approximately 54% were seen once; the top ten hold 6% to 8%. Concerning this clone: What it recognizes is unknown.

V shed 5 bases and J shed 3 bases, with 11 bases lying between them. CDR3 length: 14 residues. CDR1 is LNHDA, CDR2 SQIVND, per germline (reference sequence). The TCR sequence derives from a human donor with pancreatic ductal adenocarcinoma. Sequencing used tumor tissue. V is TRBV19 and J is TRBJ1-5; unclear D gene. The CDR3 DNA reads TGTGCCAGTAGTGGAGGGTATGACAATCAGCCCCAGCATTTT. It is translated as CASSGGYDNQPQHF.